This T cell receptor (beta chain) was profiled in a study of cytomegalovirus exposure and HLA in healthy donors. Concerning this clone: Its matching antigen is unknown.

Study-wide results and limits: TCR beta sequences reportedly predicted most subjects' HLA-A and HLA-B alleles accurately. Presence/absence analyses took donor sequencing depth as roughly uniform. Highly shared variants forming one cluster were likely a sequencing artifact. Indistinguishable V segments, including TRBV6-2 and TRBV6-3, were excluded.

The primer mix had 60 Vbeta and 13 Jbeta primers. This table comes from immunoSEQ multiplex PCR, and its TCRdb copy is limited to in-frame clones, with some not included. The table includes tens of thousands of clones, 86% detected once. Trimming removed 4 bases from V and 4 bases from J; junction bases left unmatched: 7. Germline V CDR1 and CDR2: SQVTM, ANQGSEA. The CDR3 is 14 residues long. The clonotype was recovered from a woman aged 40 to 55 in good health and CMV-seropositive. The chain combines TRBV29-1 with TRBJ1-2; 9 bases line up with TRBD1. The source material was PBMCs. CDR3 protein: CSVGDRDGSYGYTF. CDR3 bases: TGCAGCGTTGGGGACAGGGATGGATCCTATGGCTACACCTTC.